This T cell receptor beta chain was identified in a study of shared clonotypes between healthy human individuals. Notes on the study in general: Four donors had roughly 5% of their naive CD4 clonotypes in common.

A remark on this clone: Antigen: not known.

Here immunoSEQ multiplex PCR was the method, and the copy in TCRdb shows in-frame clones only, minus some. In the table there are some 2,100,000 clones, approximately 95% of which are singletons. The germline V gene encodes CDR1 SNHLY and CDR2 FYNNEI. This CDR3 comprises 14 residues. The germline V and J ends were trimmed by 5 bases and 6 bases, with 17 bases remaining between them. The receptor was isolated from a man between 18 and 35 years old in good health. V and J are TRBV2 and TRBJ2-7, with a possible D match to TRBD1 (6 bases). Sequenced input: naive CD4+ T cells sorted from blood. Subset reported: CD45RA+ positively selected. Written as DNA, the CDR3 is TGTGCCAGCAGTCAAAGCTACAGGGCTGGCGAGCAGTACTTC. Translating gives CASSQSYRAGEQYF. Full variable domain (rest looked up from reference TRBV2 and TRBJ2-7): EPEVTQTPSHQVTQMGQEVILRCVPISNHLYFYWYRQILGQKVEFLVSFYNNEISEKSEIFDDQFSVERPDGSNFTLKIRSTKLEDSAMYFCASSQSYRAGEQYFGPGTRLTVT.